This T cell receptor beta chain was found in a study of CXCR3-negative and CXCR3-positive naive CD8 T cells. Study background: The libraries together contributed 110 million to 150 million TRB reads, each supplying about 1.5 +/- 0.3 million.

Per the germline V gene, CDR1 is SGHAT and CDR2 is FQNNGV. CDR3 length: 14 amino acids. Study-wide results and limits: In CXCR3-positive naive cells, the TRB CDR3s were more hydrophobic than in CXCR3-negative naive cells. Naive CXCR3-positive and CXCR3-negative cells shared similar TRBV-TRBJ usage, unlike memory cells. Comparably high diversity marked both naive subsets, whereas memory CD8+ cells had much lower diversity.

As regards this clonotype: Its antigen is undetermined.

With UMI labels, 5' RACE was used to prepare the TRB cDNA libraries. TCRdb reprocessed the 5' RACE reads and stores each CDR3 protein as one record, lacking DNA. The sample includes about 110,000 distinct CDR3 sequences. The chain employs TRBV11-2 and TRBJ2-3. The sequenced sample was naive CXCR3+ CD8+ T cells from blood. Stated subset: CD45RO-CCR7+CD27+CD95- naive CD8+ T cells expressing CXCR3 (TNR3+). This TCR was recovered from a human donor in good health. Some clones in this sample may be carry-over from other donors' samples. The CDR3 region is CASSLATSTDTQYF.